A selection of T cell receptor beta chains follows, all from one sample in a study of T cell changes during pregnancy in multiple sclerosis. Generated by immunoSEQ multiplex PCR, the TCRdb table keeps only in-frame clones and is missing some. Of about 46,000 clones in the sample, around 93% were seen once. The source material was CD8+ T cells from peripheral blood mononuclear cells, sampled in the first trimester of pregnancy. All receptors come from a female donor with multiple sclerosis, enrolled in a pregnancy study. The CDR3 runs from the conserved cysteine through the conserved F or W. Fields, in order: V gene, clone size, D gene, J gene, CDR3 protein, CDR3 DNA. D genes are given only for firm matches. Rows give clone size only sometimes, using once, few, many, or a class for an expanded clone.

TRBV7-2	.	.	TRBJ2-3	CASSRTSSSGDTQYF	TGTGCCAGCAGCCGTACGAGCTCCTCGGGAGATACGCAGTATTTT
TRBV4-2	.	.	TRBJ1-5	CASSPRGAGQPQHF	TGTGCCAGCAGCCCCCGGGGGGCAGGTCAGCCCCAGCATTTT
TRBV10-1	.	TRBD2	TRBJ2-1	CASGPGLAANEQFF	TGCGCCAGCGGGCCGGGACTAGCAGCGAATGAGCAGTTCTTC
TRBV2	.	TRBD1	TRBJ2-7	CASLLPGQGYEQYF	TGTGCCAGCCTGCTCCCGGGACAGGGATACGAGCAGTACTTC
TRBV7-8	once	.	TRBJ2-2	CASSPGTANTGELFF	TGTGCCAGCAGCCCTGGGACTGCGAACACCGGGGAGCTGTTTTTT
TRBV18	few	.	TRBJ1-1	CASSPQRDTEAFF	TGTGCCAGCTCACCACAGAGGGACACTGAAGCTTTCTTT
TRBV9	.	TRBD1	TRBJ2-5	CASSVGWDRGFLETQYF	TGTGCCAGCAGCGTAGGCTGGGACAGGGGGTTCTTGGAGACCCAGTACTTC
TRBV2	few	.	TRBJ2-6	CASKGETGANVLTF	TGTGCCAGCAAAGGGGAAACTGGGGCCAACGTCCTGACTTTC
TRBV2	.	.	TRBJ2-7	CASSTWRVGSYEQYF	TGTGCCAGCAGTACCTGGAGGGTTGGCTCCTACGAGCAGTACTTC
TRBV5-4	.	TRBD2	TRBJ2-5	CASSLWGGGQETQYF	TGTGCCAGCAGCTTATGGGGGGGTGGGCAAGAGACCCAGTACTTC
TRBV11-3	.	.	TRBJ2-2	CASTTDNRELFF	TGTGCCAGCACCACGGACAACCGAGAGCTGTTTTTT
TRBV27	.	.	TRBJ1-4	CASSLTRGNEKLFF	TGTGCCAGCAGTTTAACACGGGGAAATGAAAAACTGTTTTTT
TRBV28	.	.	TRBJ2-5	CASSLKSGVGFTPYETQYF	TGTGCCAGCAGTTTAAAGTCAGGGGTGGGGTTCACCCCCTATGAGACCCAGTACTTC